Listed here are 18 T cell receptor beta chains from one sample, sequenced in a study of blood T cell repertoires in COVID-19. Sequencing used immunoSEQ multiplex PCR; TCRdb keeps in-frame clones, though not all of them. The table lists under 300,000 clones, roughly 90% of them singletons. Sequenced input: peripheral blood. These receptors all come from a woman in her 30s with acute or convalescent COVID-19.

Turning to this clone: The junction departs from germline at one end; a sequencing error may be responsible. The DNA for the CDR3 is TGTGCCAGCAGTACCCAGGACAATCAGCCCCAGCATTTT. This gives the protein CASSTQDNQPQHF. The chain links TRBV19 to TRBJ1-5; D is unresolved. CDR1 is LNHDA, CDR2 SQIVND, per germline (reference sequence). This CDR3 is built from 13 residues.

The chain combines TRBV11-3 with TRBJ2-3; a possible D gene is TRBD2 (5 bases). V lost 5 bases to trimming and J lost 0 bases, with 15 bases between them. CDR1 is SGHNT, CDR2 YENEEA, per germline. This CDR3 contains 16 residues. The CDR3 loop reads CASSVLSGPSTDTQYF. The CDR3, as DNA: TGTGCCAGCAGCGTACTCAGCGGCCCTAGCACAGATACGCAGTATTTT.

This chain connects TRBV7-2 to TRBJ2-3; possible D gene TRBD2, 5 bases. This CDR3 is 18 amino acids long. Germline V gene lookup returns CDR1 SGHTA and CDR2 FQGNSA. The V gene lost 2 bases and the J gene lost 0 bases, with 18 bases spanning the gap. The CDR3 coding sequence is TGTGCCAGCAGCTTACCCCCCGGCGGACTCATTAGCACAGATACGCAGTATTTT. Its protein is CASSLPPGGLISTDTQYF.

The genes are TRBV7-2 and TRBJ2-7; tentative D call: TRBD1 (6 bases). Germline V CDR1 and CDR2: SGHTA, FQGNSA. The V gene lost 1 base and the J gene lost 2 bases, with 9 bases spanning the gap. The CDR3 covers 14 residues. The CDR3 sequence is CASSLVPGAYEQYF. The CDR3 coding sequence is TGTGCCAGCAGCTTAGTTCCAGGGGCCTACGAGCAGTACTTC.

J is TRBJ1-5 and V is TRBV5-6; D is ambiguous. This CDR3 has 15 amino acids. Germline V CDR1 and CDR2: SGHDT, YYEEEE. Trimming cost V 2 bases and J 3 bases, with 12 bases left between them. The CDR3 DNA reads TGTGCCAGCAGCTTTGGACTCAGAACCAATCAGCCCCAGCATTTT. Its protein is CASSFGLRTNQPQHF.

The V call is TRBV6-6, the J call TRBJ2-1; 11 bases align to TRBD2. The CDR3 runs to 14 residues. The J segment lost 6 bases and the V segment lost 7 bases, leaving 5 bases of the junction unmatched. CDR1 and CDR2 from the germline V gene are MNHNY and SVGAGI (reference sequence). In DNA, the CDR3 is TGTGCCAGCAAGGGTAGCGGGAGGGGCAATGAGCAGTTCTTC. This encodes CASKGSGRGNEQFF.

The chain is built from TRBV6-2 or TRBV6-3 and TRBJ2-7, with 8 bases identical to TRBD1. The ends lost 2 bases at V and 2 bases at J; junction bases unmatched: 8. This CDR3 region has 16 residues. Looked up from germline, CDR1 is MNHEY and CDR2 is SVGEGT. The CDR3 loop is CASSYLTGAITYEQYF. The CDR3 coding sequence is TGTGCCAGCAGTTACCTGACAGGGGCCATTACCTACGAGCAGTACTTC.

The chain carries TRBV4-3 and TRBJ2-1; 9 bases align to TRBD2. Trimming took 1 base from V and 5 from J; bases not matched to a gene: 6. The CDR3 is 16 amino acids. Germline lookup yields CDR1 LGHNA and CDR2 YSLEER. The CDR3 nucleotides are TGCGCCAGCAGCCAAGGTGCAGCGGGAGGACACAATGAGCAGTTCTTC. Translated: CASSQGAAGGHNEQFF.

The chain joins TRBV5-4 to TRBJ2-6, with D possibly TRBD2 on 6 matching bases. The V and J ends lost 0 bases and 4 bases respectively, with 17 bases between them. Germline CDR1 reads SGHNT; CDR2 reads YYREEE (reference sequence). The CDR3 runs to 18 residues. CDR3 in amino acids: CASSLGGALFSGANVLTF. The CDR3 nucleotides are TGTGCCAGCAGCTTGGGCGGGGCACTATTTTCAGGGGCCAACGTCCTGACTTTC.

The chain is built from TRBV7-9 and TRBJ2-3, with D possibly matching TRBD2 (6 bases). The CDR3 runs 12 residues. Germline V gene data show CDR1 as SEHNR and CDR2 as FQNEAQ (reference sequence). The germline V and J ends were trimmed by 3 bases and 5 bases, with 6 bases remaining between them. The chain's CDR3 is CASSFGGDTQYF. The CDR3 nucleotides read TGTGCCAGCAGCTTCGGGGGAGATACGCAGTATTTT.

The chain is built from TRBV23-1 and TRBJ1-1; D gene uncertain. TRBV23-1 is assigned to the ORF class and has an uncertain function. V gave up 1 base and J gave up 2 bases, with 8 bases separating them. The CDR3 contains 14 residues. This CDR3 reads CASSQYFTNTEAFF. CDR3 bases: TGCGCCAGCAGTCAATACTTTACTAACACTGAAGCTTTCTTT.

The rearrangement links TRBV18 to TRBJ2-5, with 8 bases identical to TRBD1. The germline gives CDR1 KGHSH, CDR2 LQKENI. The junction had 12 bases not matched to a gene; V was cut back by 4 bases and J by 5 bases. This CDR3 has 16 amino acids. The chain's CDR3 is CASSRGAGGARETQYF. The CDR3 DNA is TGTGCCAGCTCACGCGGGGCAGGGGGCGCCCGGGAGACCCAGTACTTC.

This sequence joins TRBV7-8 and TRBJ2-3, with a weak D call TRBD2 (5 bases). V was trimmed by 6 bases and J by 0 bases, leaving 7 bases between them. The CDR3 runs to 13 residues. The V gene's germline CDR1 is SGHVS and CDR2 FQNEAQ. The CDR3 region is CASREASTDTQYF. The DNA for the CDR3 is TGTGCCAGCAGGGAGGCTAGCACAGATACGCAGTATTTT.

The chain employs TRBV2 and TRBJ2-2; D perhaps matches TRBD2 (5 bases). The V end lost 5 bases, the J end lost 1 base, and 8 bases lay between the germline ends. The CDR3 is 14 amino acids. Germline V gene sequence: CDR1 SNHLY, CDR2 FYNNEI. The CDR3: CASSLDWNTGELFF. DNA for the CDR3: TGTGCCAGCAGTCTGGACTGGAACACCGGGGAGCTGTTTTTT.

The CDR3 DNA reads as TGTGCTAGTGTCACGGGATTCAATCAGCCCCAGCATTTT. Translating gives CASVTGFNQPQHF. V usage is TRBV12-5 and J usage is TRBJ1-5; no reliable D call. This CDR3 has 13 residues. Germline V gives CDR1 LGHNT, CDR2 FRNRAP. Between the trimmed V and J ends, which lost 7 bases and 3 bases, there was a span of 10 bases.

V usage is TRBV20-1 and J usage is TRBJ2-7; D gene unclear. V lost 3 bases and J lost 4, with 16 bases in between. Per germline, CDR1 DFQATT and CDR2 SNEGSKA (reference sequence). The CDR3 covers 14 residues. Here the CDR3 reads CSASPPGTWYEQYF. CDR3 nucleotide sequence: TGCAGTGCTAGTCCCCCAGGAACCTGGTACGAGCAGTACTTC.

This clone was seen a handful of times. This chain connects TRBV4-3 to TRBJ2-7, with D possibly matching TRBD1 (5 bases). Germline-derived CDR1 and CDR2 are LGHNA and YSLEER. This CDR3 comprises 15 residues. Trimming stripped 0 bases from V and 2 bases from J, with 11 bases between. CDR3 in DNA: TGCGCCAGCAGCCAAGATATAGAAGGGGCCTACGAGCAGTACTTC. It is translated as CASSQDIEGAYEQYF.

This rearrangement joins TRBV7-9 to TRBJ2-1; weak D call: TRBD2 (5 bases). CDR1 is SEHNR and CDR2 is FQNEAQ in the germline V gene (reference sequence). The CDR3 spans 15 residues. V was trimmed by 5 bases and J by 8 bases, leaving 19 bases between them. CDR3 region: CASSLGRTVGDEQFF. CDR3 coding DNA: TGTGCCAGCAGCCTCGGACGGACTGTAGGCGATGAGCAGTTCTTC.